This T cell receptor beta chain came from a study of T cell responses to AZD1222 COVID-19 vaccine. V was trimmed by 2 bases and J by 4 bases, leaving 14 bases between them. Germline CDR1 is GTSNPN and CDR2 is SVGIG (reference sequence). The CDR3 runs 14 residues. TCRdb's table, derived via immunoSEQ multiplex PCR, lists solely in-frame clones and lacks some. The sample records roughly 120,000 clones, about 89% being singletons. The chain couples TRBV30 to TRBJ2-5; D call uncertain. This TCR was recovered from an adult in good health. Sample: peripheral blood, taken on day 0 of AZD1222 vaccination. The CDR3 DNA reads as TGTGCCTGGAGTCGGTCGGGTGGTTTAGAGACCCAGTACTTC. Translated: CAWSRSGGLETQYF.